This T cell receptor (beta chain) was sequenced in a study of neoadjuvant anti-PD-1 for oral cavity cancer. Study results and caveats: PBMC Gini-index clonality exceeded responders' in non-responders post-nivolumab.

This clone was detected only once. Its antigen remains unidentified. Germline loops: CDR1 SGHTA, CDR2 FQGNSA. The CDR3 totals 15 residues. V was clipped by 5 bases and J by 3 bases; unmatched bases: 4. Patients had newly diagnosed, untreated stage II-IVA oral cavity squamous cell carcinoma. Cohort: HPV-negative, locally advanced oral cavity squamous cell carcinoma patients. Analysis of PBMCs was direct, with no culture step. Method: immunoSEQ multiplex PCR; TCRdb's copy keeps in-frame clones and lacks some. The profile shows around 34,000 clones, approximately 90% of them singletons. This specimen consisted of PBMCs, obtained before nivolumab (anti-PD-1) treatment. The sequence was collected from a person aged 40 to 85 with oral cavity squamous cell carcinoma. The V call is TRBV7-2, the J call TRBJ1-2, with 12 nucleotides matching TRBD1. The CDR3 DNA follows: TGTGCCAGCAGCCCCGGGACAGGGGGCGACTATGGCTACACCTTC. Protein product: CASSPGTGGDYGYTF.